This TCR beta chain derives from a study of spatial heterogeneity in lung cancer. Overall study: Detected sequences consistently included more beta-chain ones than alpha-chain ones.

Individual TCR cDNA molecules each bore their own unique molecular identifier. TCRdb re-called the 5' RACE reads with MiXCR, one entry per CDR3 protein. The data contain 95,000 to 130,000 distinct CDR3 sequences, 9% to 15% of them singletons. Time point specified: blood at routine non-recurrence follow-up after resection. Unsorted tumor, nontumor lung tissue or cryopreserved PBMC supplied the whole RNA. This clonotype was recorded at least ten times. The starting material was PBMCs, obtained at follow-up. The TCR sequence derives from a male donor with early-stage non-small cell lung cancer.

CDR3 residues: CASRRGQETQYF. In nucleotides, the CDR3 is TGTGCCAGCCGTCGGGGACAAGAGACCCAGTACTTC. This rearrangement joins TRBV12-3 or TRBV12-4 to TRBJ2-5; tentative D call: TRBD2 (5 bases). CDR3 length: 12 amino acids. The V end lost 8 bases, the J end lost 2 bases, and 9 bases lay between the germline ends.